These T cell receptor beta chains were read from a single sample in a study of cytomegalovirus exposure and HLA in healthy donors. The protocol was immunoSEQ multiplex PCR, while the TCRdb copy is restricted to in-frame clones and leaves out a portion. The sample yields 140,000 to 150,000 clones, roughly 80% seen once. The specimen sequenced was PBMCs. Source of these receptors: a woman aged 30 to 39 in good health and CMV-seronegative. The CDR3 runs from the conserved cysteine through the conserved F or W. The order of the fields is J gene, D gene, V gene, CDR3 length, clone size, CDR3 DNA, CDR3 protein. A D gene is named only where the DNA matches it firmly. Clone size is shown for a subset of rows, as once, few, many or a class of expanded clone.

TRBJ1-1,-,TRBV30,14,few,TGTGCCGGCTCTGCTCGAAGCGGGGACACTGAAGCTTTCTTT,CAGSARSGDTEAFF
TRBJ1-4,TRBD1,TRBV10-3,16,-,TGTGCCATCAGCTCAAATGACAGGGTGGTTCGTGAAAAACTGTTTTTT,CAISSNDRVVREKLFF
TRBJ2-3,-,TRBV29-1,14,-,TGCAGCGTGGGGCACAGGCCCTCCACAGATACGCAGTATTTT,CSVGHRPSTDTQYF
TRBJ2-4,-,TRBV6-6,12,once,TGTGCCAGCAGCCCCGGACTGAGCATTCAGTACTTC,CASSPGLSIQYF
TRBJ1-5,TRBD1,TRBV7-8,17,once,TGTGCCAGCAGCTTAGGCTACAGGGGGCCTCGCAATCAGCCCCAGCATTTT,CASSLGYRGPRNQPQHF
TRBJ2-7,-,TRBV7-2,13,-,TGTGCCAGCAGCCAGGGTCTCGCCTACGAGCAGTACTTC,CASSQGLAYEQYF
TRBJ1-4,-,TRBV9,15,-,TGTGCCAGCAGCGTAGGGGGGGGCACTAATGAAAAACTGTTTTTT,CASSVGGGTNEKLFF
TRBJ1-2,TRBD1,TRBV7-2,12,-,TGTGCCAGCAGCTTTACAGGGGGCGGCTACACCTTC,CASSFTGGGYTF
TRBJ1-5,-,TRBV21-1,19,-,TGTGCCAGCAGCAAAGGAGGAAGGGACAGGAGAGGAAGCAATCAGCCCCAGCATTTT,CASSKGGRDRRGSNQPQHF
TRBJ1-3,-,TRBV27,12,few,TGTGCCAGCGCGGGACCCGGAAACACCATATATTTT,CASAGPGNTIYF
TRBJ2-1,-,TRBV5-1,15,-,TGCGCCAGCAGCTTAGGGGGTTTCTCCTACAATGAGCAGTTCTTC,CASSLGGFSYNEQFF
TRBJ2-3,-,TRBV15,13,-,TGTGCCACCAGCAGAGATGGGGCAAATACGCAGTATTTT,CATSRDGANTQYF
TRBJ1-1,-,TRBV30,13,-,TGTGCCTGGAGTGTACAGGTTGGGACTGAAGCTTTCTTT,CAWSVQVGTEAFF
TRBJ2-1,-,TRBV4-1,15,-,TGCGCCAGCAGCCATGGCCGGGACAAAAACAATGAGCAGTTCTTC,CASSHGRDKNNEQFF
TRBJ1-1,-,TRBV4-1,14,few,TGCGCCAGCAGCCACGTTGGACCCGGACTGGAAGCTTTCTTT,CASSHVGPGLEAFF
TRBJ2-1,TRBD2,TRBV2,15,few,TGTGCCAGCGTGGTTGGGCTAGCGGGAGCTGGGGAGCAGTTCTTC,CASVVGLAGAGEQFF
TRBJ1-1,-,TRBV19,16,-,TGTGCCAGCTGGCCGCCGGAGTCCCATGGGAACACTGAAGCTTTCTTT,CASWPPESHGNTEAFF
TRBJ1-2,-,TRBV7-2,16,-,TGTGCCAGCAGCTCCCCGCCCCTAGGGGGGGCTCATGGCTACACCTTC,CASSSPPLGGAHGYTF
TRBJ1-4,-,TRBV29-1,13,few,TGCAGCGCAAGAATTGCGGGGAATGAAAAACTGTTTTTT,CSARIAGNEKLFF
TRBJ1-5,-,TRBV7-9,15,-,TGTGCCAGCAGCCCATATCGGGGGAGCAATCAGCCCCAGCATTTT,CASSPYRGSNQPQHF
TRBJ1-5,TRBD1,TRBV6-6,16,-,TGTGCCAGCAGTTACCCCGGACAGGATGTTCGACAGCCCCAGCATTTT,CASSYPGQDVRQPQHF
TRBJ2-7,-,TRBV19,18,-,TGTGCCAGTAGTACCATTGGGGCCAGGGCACCTTATGGCGACGAGCAGTACTTC,CASSTIGARAPYGDEQYF
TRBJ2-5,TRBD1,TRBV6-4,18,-,TGTGCCAGCAGTGACGAAGGACAGGGAGTTGGTGGAGGAGAGACCCAGTACTTC,CASSDEGQGVGGGETQYF
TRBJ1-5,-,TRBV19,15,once,TGTGCCAGTAGTATGGGATCAGGGTTTGATCAGCCCCAGCATTTT,CASSMGSGFDQPQHF
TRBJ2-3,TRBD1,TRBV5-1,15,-,TGCGCCAGCAGCTTAACAGGGGGCTCGGCAGATACGCAGTATTTT,CASSLTGGSADTQYF
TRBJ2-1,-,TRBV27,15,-,TGTGCCAGCAGTTTATCATGGGGGACTTGGAATGAGCAGTTCTTC,CASSLSWGTWNEQFF
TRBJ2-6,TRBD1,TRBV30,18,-,TGTGCCTGGAGTACCATCCGGGACAGCCTCTCTGGGGCCAACGTCCTGACTTTC,CAWSTIRDSLSGANVLTF
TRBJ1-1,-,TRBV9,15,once,TGTGCCAGCAGCGCATCGGCCCCGGCGGACACTGAAGCTTTCTTT,CASSASAPADTEAFF
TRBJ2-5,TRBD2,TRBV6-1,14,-,TGTGCCAGCACCGTAGTAGCGGGCGGTGAGACCCAGTACTTC,CASTVVAGGETQYF
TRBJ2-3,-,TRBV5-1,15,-,TGCGCCAGCAGGGAGAACCATAGGAGTTCAGATACGCAGTATTTT,CASRENHRSSDTQYF
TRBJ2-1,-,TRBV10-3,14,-,TGTGCCGTCCTTCCGGGTAGCTCCTACAATGAGCAGTTCTTC,CAVLPGSSYNEQFF
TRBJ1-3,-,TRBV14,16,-,TGTGCCAGCAGCCACCGTACCGAGAGCTCTGGAAACACCATATATTTT,CASSHRTESSGNTIYF
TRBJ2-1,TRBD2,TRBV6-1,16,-,TGTGCCAGCAGTGCCAGAACTAGCGGGGGGGTTTATGAGCAGTTCTTC,CASSARTSGGVYEQFF
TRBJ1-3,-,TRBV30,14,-,TGTGCCTGGAGTGTCCAGGGATCTGGAAACACCATATATTTT,CAWSVQGSGNTIYF
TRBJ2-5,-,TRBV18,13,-,TGTGCCAGCTCACCAAGCGACCAAGAGACCCAGTACTTC,CASSPSDQETQYF
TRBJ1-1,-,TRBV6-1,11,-,TGTGCCAGCAGTGAAGGGCAGGCAGCTTTCTTT,CASSEGQAAFF
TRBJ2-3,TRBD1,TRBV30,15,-,TGTGCCTGGAGTGTGGGACAGGGCATCACAGATACGCAGTATTTT,CAWSVGQGITDTQYF
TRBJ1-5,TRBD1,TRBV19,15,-,TGTGCCAGTAGTATTGCCCGGACAGGGAATCAGCCCCAGCATTTT,CASSIARTGNQPQHF
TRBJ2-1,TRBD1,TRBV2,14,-,TGTGCCAGCAGTGATGGACAGGGGAGTACTGAGCAGTTCTTC,CASSDGQGSTEQFF
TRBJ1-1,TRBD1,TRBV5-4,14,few,TGTGCCAGCAGCGGGGACAGGGGGAGGACTGAAGCTTTCTTT,CASSGDRGRTEAFF
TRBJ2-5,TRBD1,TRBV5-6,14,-,TGTGCCAGCAGCCCGGGACAGATTAAAGAGACCCAGTACTTC,CASSPGQIKETQYF
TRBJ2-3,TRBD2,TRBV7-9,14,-,TGTGCCAGCAGCTTACCAAGCGGGGGGGATACGCAGTATTTT,CASSLPSGGDTQYF